Given below is one T cell receptor beta chain in context. This receptor's antigen is unknown. No base quality values were provided; no much bigger clone lies one nucleotide off. The trial excluded patients who had a history of autoimmune disease or were on systemic immunosuppression. Peripheral blood for TCR sequencing was collected from all dose cohorts at baseline, on cycle 4 day 1, and on cycle 7 day 1. Samples came from an open-label, multicenter, first-in-human phase I dose-escalation trial of ivuxolimab. The trial enrolled adults with locally advanced or metastatic head and neck squamous cell, hepatocellular, melanoma or renal cell carcinoma. Before TCR sequencing, CD4+ T cells and CD8+ T cells were sorted from peripheral blood as separate populations. Genomic DNA was extracted from sorted cells for sequencing of the TCRbeta CDR3 region. TCRbeta CDR3 regions were sequenced using the immunoSEQ Assay. What TCRdb holds here is the immuneACCESS table cut down to in-frame rearrangements. Part of the clones is not present; checked against another copy, under half of the missing clones reflect an unresolved V gene, and the others are unexplained. Recorded for this sample are about 54,000 clones; 75% to 90% of them occurred a single time. Roughly 1.3% of the sample is held by the ten biggest clonotypes.

These data are taken from a study of OX40 agonist ivuxolimab in advanced cancers. Regarding the complete study: The costimulatory receptor OX40 (CD134) was targeted by ivuxolimab, a fully human IgG2 agonistic monoclonal antibody. Intravenous ivuxolimab was administered to patients every 2 weeks at six dose levels: 0.01, 0.1, 0.3, 1.5, 3 and 10 mg/kg. Of the approximately 50 dose-escalation patients, hepatocellular carcinoma was present in approximately 20, melanoma in roughly 15, renal cell carcinoma in 9 and head and neck cancer in 9. The dose-escalation cohort was about 83% male with a mean age of about 54 years, ranging from roughly 20 to 80. Prior anti-PD-1, anti-PD-L1 or anti-CTLA-4 therapy was permitted, and checkpoint inhibitors had been received by 30% to 40% of dose-escalation patients. Three dose-escalation patients achieved partial responses, one with hepatocellular carcinoma and two with cutaneous melanoma. The purpose of peripheral TCRbeta sequencing was to test whether ivuxolimab changed TCR sequence diversity and led to clonal T-cell expansion. The paper covers the monotherapy dose-escalation part of the phase I ivuxolimab trial, which included N = 52 patients.

Looking up the germline V gene yields CDR1 SGHTA and CDR2 FQGTGA. From cysteine to phenylalanine, the CDR3 is 17 amino acids long. The DNA shown is the 51-base CDR3, in frame from base 1. V loses 3 bases at its end and J loses 3 bases; junction bases beyond the gene matches: 9. On the study overall, not on this receptor specifically: Low levels of normalized T-cell clonal expansion were also seen in some patients who did not respond. In the 0.1-3.0 mg/kg groups, partial responders were among the patients with the lowest normalized peripheral clonal expansion, particularly in CD8+ T cells. Antigen specificity was not determined for the clonally expanded peripheral T cells. At doses of 0.1 to 3.0 mg/kg, clonal expansion of both CD4+ and CD8+ T cells in blood was seen between baseline and week 6. After ivuxolimab, CD8+ T cells had more expanded clones than CD4+ T cells on average.

The source of this sequence is an adult with an advanced solid tumor such as melanoma, head and neck, liver or kidney cancer. The sequenced sample was CD4+ or CD8+ T cells sorted from blood, obtained in a trial of the OX40 agonist ivuxolimab. Here the chain combines TRBV7-3 and TRBJ1-3; a stretch of 9 junction bases matches TRBD1. The sequence in DNA is TGTGCCAGCAGCTTGCGTGGGGGGACAGGGATTGGAAACACCATATATTTT. It encodes CASSLRGGTGIGNTIYF.